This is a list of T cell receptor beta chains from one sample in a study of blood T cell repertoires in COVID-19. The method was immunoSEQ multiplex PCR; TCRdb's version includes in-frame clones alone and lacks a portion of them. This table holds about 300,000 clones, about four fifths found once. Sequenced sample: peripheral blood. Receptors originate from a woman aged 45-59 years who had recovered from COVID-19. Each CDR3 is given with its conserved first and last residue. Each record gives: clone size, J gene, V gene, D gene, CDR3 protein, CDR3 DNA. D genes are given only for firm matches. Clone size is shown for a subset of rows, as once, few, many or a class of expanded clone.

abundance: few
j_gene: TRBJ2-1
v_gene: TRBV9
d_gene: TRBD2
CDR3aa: CASSGDYPSQFF
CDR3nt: TGTGCCAGCAGCGGGGACTATCCATCCCAGTTCTTC

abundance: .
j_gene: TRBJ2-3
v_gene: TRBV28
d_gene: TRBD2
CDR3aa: CASSLAGGPFTDTQYF
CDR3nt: TGTGCCAGCAGCCTAGCGGGAGGCCCTTTCACAGATACGCAGTATTTT

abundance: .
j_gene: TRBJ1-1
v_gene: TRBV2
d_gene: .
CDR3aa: CASSIDRLNTEAFF
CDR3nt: TGTGCCAGCAGCATAGACAGGCTGAACACTGAAGCTTTCTTT

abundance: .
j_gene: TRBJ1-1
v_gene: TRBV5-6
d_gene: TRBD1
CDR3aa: CASSFRTGRNTEAFF
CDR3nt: TGTGCCAGCAGCTTCCGGACAGGGCGAAACACTGAAGCTTTCTTT

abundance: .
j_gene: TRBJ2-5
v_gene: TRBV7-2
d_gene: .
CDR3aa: CASSKARGDQETQYF
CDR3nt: TGTGCCAGCAGCAAAGCCCGGGGAGACCAAGAGACCCAGTACTTC

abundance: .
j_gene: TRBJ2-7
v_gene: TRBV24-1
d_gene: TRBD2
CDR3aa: CATSDGTSGGFWHEQYF
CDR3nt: TGTGCCACCAGTGACGGGACTAGCGGGGGCTTTTGGCACGAGCAGTACTTC

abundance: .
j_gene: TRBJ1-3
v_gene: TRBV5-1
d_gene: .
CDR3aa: CASSLDRPGNTIYF
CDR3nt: TGCGCCAGCAGCTTGGACAGACCTGGAAACACCATATATTTT

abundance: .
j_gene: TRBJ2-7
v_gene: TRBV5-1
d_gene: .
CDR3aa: CASSEVPTPAYEQYF
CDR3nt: TGCGCCAGCAGCGAGGTCCCCACTCCAGCCTACGAGCAGTACTTC

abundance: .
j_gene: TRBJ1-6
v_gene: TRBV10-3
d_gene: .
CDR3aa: CAISESAGGRESYNSPLHF
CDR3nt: TGTGCCATCAGTGAGTCGGCGGGGGGGCGCGAATCCTATAATTCACCCCTCCACTTT

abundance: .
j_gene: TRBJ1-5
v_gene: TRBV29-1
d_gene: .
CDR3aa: CSVSLNSNQPQHF
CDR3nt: TGCAGCGTCTCCTTAAATAGCAATCAGCCCCAGCATTTT

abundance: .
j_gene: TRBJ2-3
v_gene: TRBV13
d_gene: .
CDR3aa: CASSNFTDTQYF
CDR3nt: TGTGCCAGCAGTAACTTCACAGATACGCAGTATTTT

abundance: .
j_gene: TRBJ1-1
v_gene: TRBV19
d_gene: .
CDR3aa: CASSTATGSITEAFF
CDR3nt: TGTGCCAGTAGTACAGCCACAGGGAGTATCACTGAAGCTTTCTTT

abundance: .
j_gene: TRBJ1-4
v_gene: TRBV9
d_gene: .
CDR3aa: CASSVATGGVTNEKLFF
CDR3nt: TGTGCCAGCAGCGTAGCTACGGGGGGCGTAACTAATGAAAAACTGTTTTTT

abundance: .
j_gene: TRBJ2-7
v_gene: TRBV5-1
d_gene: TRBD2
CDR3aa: CASSLAGRGGAYEQYF
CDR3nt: TGCGCCAGCAGCTTGGCAGGCCGGGGGGGTGCCTACGAGCAGTACTTC

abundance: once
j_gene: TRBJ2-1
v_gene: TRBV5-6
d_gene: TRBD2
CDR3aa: CACSSGATNEQFF
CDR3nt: TGTGCCTGTTCTAGCGGAGCTACGAATGAGCAGTTCTTC

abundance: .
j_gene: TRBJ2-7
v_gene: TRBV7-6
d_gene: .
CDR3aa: CASSSITQVSDEQYF
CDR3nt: TGTGCCAGCAGCTCAATTACACAGGTTTCGGACGAGCAGTACTTC

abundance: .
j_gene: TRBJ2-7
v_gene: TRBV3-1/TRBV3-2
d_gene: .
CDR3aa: CASSQAGGEQYF
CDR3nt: TGTGCCAGCAGCCAAGCCGGAGGCGAGCAGTACTTC